One sample yielded the 21 T cell receptor beta chains listed below, sequenced in a study of CD4+ T cells in melanoma. The protocol was immunoSEQ multiplex PCR, while the TCRdb copy is restricted to in-frame clones and leaves out a portion. Of about 140,000 clones detected, around nine tenths appear once; the ten largest clones hold about 1.5%. The receptors were gathered from a human donor with melanoma.

The chain uses TRBV27 and TRBJ1-2, with no clear D. This CDR3 has 14 residues. Germline CDR1 is MNHEY and CDR2 is SMNVEV (reference sequence). With 6 bases removed from V and 1 base from J, the gap between germline ends came to 12 bases. The CDR3 loop is CASRPRPLNYGYTF. The CDR3 region has the DNA TGTGCCAGCAGGCCAAGACCCCTTAACTATGGCTACACCTTC.

This clone was picked up one time. The J gene is TRBJ2-1, the V gene TRBV9; D unclear. Germline V gene sequence: CDR1 SGDLS, CDR2 YYNGEE. The CDR3 extends over 14 amino acids. The germline V and J ends were trimmed by 4 bases and 6 bases, with 14 bases remaining between them. CDR3: CASSPLGQFNEQFF. In DNA, the CDR3 is TGTGCCAGCAGCCCCTTGGGCCAATTCAATGAGCAGTTCTTC.

The V call is TRBV5-6, the J call TRBJ1-6; D gene unclear. The CDR3 length is 12 residues. Per germline, CDR1 SGHDT and CDR2 YYEEEE. Trimming pared 5 bases from V and 8 bases from J, leaving 8 bases between. As DNA, the CDR3 is TGTGCCAGCAGGACGACGTATTCACCCCTCCACTTT. This sequence encodes CASRTTYSPLHF.

The chain couples TRBV5-1 to TRBJ2-7; 7 nucleotides match TRBD1. CDR1 SGHRS and CDR2 YFSETQ come from the germline V gene. The length of the CDR3 is 13 residues. The junction had 4 bases not matched to a gene; V was cut back by 7 bases and J by 0 bases. The CDR3 here is CASRQGISYEQYF. The CDR3 coding sequence is TGCGCCAGCCGACAGGGTATCTCCTACGAGCAGTACTTC.

The rearrangement uses TRBV7-3 and TRBJ2-2, with D tentatively TRBD1 (5 bases). The CDR3 contains 15 residues. Germline V gene data show CDR1 as SGHTA and CDR2 as FQGTGA. V lost 6 bases and J lost 4, with 15 bases in between. Here the CDR3 reads CASRPGWSGTGELFF. The DNA for the CDR3 is TGTGCCAGCAGGCCAGGGTGGTCCGGCACCGGGGAGCTGTTTTTT.

The chain joins TRBV7-9 to TRBJ2-1; D may be TRBD2 (5 bases). Per germline, CDR1 SEHNR and CDR2 FQNEAQ (reference sequence). This CDR3 has 13 amino acids. Between the trimmed V and J ends, which lost 4 bases and 4 bases, there was a span of 8 bases. The DNA for the CDR3 is TGTGCCAGCAGCTGGACTGGATACAATGAGCAGTTCTTC. Translated: CASSWTGYNEQFF.

V gene TRBV19 combines with J gene TRBJ1-1, with D perhaps matching TRBD1 (6 bases). The length of the CDR3 is 14 residues. V lost 1 base and J lost 1, with 7 bases in between. Germline values: CDR1 LNHDA, CDR2 SQIVND (reference sequence). This CDR3 reads CASSIAGANTEAFF. The CDR3 DNA sequence: TGTGCCAGTAGTATAGCAGGGGCGAACACTGAAGCTTTCTTT.

The chain uses TRBV9 and TRBJ1-6; D remains ambiguous. Per the germline V gene, CDR1 is SGDLS and CDR2 is YYNGEE. V lost 0 bases and J 13 bases, leaving 14 bases between the germline ends. The length of the CDR3 is 14 residues. In DNA form, the CDR3 reads TGTGCCAGCAGCGTAGGACACGTCCCGTCCCCCCTCCACTTT. Translating it yields CASSVGHVPSPLHF.

This chain connects TRBV5-8 to TRBJ2-7, with 11 bases that match TRBD1. The CDR3 is 16 amino acids. Germline CDR1 and CDR2: SGHTS and YDEGEE. Trimming removed 0 bases from V and 1 base from J; junction bases left unmatched: 3. The CDR3 DNA reads TGTGCCAGCAGCTTGGGGACAGGGGGCTTGTCCTACGAGCAGTACTTC. Amino acid sequence: CASSLGTGGLSYEQYF.

The count of this clone is one. This chain links TRBV6-5 with TRBJ2-5; 11 bases agree with TRBD2. V was pared by 0 bases and J by 2 bases, with 2 bases of the junction left unmatched. The CDR3 contains 16 residues. Germline V gene lookup returns CDR1 MNHEY and CDR2 SVGAGI. This CDR3 reads CASSYSPSGGQETQYF. Here the CDR3 DNA reads TGTGCCAGCAGTTACTCGCCTAGCGGGGGGCAAGAGACCCAGTACTTC.

The chain couples TRBV5-4 to TRBJ1-2; 11 nucleotides line up with TRBD1. The CDR3 is 14 residues long. Germline V gives CDR1 SGHNT, CDR2 YYREEE (reference sequence). The junction had 4 bases not matched to a gene; V was cut back by 4 bases and J by 5 bases. The CDR3 DNA reads TGTGCCAGCAGCAAGGGACAGGGGGGGTATGGCTACACCTTC. Protein: CASSKGQGGYGYTF. Filled out from reference TRBV5-4 and TRBJ1-2, the complete variable domain reads ETGVTQSPTHLIKTRGQQVTLRCSSQSGHNTVSWYQQALGQGPQFIFQYYREEENGRGNFPPRFSGLQFPNYSSELNVNALELDDSALYLCASSKGQGGYGYTFGSGTRLTVV.

The chain recombines TRBV5-1 with TRBJ1-1; 8 bases are a match to TRBD1. CDR1 and CDR2 from the germline V gene are SGHRS and YFSETQ. This CDR3 region has 14 residues. The V and J ends lost 2 bases and 7 bases, in that order; junction bases with no gene match: 7. The CDR3 DNA reads as TGCGCCAGCAGCTTCCAATCCGGGACAGGTGAAGCTTTCTTT. Amino acid sequence: CASSFQSGTGEAFF.

V usage is TRBV6-5 and J usage is TRBJ2-3, with D possibly being TRBD1 or TRBD2 (5 bases each). In germline, CDR1 is MNHEY, CDR2 SVGAGI. V was shortened by 5 bases and J by 0 bases, with 9 bases between the two germline ends. The CDR3 covers 14 residues. This CDR3 is CASSPRDSTDTQYF. The CDR3 region has the DNA TGTGCCAGCAGTCCCCGGGACAGCACAGATACGCAGTATTTT.

In its sample, this clone was seen a few times. The chain is built from TRBV6-5 and TRBJ1-2; unclear D gene. The V end was cut by 2 bases, the J end by 9 bases, with 7 bases between. The V gene's germline CDR1 is MNHEY and CDR2 SVGAGI. CDR3 length: 11 amino acids. The CDR3 region is CASSYNSRYTF. In DNA, the CDR3 is TGTGCCAGCAGTTACAACAGCCGCTACACCTTC.

V usage is TRBV6-7 and J usage is TRBJ1-5; tentatively, D is TRBD1 (6 bases). TRBV6-7 is placed among ORFs of uncertain function. Trimming took 10 bases from V and 0 from J, leaving 16 bases between them. The CDR3 covers 15 residues. The CDR3: CATTGTQDSNQPQHF. CDR3 coding DNA: TGTGCCACCACGGGGACACAGGATAGCAATCAGCCCCAGCATTTT.

The V and J genes are TRBV19 and TRBJ1-4; D gene uncertain. CDR3 size: 13 residues. The V end was cut by 7 bases, the J end by 5 bases, with 11 bases between. Germline V gene sequence: CDR1 LNHDA, CDR2 SQIVND (reference sequence). The CDR3 is CASNQQLNEKLFF. The DNA for the CDR3 is TGTGCCAGTAATCAACAGCTGAATGAAAAACTGTTTTTT.

The chain links TRBV5-1 to TRBJ2-3; 12 bases agree with TRBD2. Germline V gene sequence: CDR1 SGHRS, CDR2 YFSETQ. V lost 4 bases and J lost 6; bases outside the gene matches: 6. The CDR3 is 15 amino acids. The CDR3 DNA sequence: TGCGCCAGCAGCCCTAGCGGGGGGGTCAGCGATACGCAGTATTTT. Its protein is CASSPSGGVSDTQYF.

The chain uses TRBV4-2 and TRBJ1-2; D might be TRBD1 (6 bases). Per germline, CDR1 LGHNA and CDR2 YNFKEQ. The CDR3 runs to 13 residues. Trimming stripped 1 base from V and 5 bases from J, with 8 bases between. The CDR3 sequence: CASSQGQEYGYTF. CDR3 coding DNA: TGTGCCAGCAGCCAAGGACAGGAGTATGGCTACACCTTC.

The J gene is TRBJ2-4, the V gene TRBV5-4; D is unclear. CDR1 and CDR2 from the germline V gene are SGHNT and YYREEE (reference sequence). This CDR3 has 15 residues. V lost 3 bases and J 0 bases, leaving 10 bases between the germline ends. Written as DNA, the CDR3 is TGTGCCAGCAGCTCAACTGATTTAGCCAAAAACATTCAGTACTTC. Its translation: CASSSTDLAKNIQYF.

The chain carries TRBV7-6 and TRBJ2-7; D is undetermined. The CDR3 consists of 14 residues. The V end lost 1 base, the J end lost 4 bases, and 11 bases lay between the germline ends. Germline CDR1 SGHVS, CDR2 FNYEAQ. The CDR3, as DNA: TGTGCCAGCAGCTTAGGCGCCCTCCTGTACGAGCAGTACTTC. Encoded protein: CASSLGALLYEQYF.

V and J are TRBV5-4 and TRBJ2-6; D tentatively fits TRBD1 or TRBD2 (7 bases each). The CDR3 is 15 residues long. The ends were cut back, 7 bases at V and 2 bases at J, with 13 bases in the middle. Germline V gives CDR1 SGHNT, CDR2 YYREEE (reference sequence). This CDR3 reads CASGQGGAGANVLTF. The CDR3 region has the DNA TGTGCCAGCGGTCAGGGGGGGGCTGGGGCCAACGTCCTGACTTTC.